This note documents a single T cell receptor (beta chain) sequence. The data were produced by immunoSEQ multiplex PCR, yet TCRdb's version contains in-frame clones alone and is incomplete. Among about 140,000 clones, 82% were seen once, and the ten largest hold 4%. The germline V gene has CDR1 MDHEN and CDR2 SYDVKM. CDR3 length: 21 residues. The V end lost 3 bases, the J end lost 5 bases, and 34 bases lay between the germline ends. These data come from a study of blood T cell repertoires in COVID-19. The material sequenced was peripheral blood. The source is a woman of 80 years or more with acute or convalescent COVID-19. The genes are TRBV28 and TRBJ1-2; D is perhaps TRBD1 (5 bases). As DNA, the CDR3 is TGTGCCAGCAGTTTTGGTCCGGGGGGATCTTACCTAGAGGGGCACTCGTATGGCTACACCTTC. Its protein is CASSFGPGGSYLEGHSYGYTF.